The rows below give T cell receptor beta chains drawn from one sample of a study of T cell clonotyping in hematopoietic cell transplantation. Only in-frame clones appear in the TCRdb table, and some are missing; sequencing was by immunoSEQ multiplex PCR. This table has more than 20,000 clones, roughly 88% appearing once. Sequencing used peripheral blood mononuclear cells, obtained before stem cell transplant. The origin of the receptors is a man aged 18 to 30 with biphenotypic leukemia. Some clones in this sample may be carry-over from other donors' samples. Both conserved end residues are part of each CDR3. D genes are given only for firm matches. The size field is filled for only some rows; it gives once, few, many or a size class.

d_gene: TRBD2
v_gene: TRBV4-2
j_gene: TRBJ2-5
len: 15
abundance: .
CDR3aa: CASSQERGGQETQYF
CDR3nt: TGTGCCAGCAGCCAAGAGCGGGGGGGCCAAGAGACCCAGTACTTC

d_gene: .
v_gene: TRBV30
j_gene: TRBJ2-1
len: 13
abundance: .
CDR3aa: CACRENRDYEQFF
CDR3nt: TGTGCCTGCCGGGAAAATCGGGATTATGAGCAGTTCTTC

d_gene: .
v_gene: TRBV7-9
j_gene: TRBJ2-1
len: 16
abundance: .
CDR3aa: CASSRYGVSPNNEQFF
CDR3nt: TGTGCCAGCAGCCGTTATGGGGTCTCCCCAAACAATGAGCAGTTCTTC

d_gene: TRBD1
v_gene: TRBV27
j_gene: TRBJ2-7
len: 14
abundance: .
CDR3aa: CASSLNRDSYEQYF
CDR3nt: TGTGCCAGCAGCTTAAACCGGGACAGCTACGAGCAGTACTTC

d_gene: .
v_gene: TRBV6-1
j_gene: TRBJ2-2
len: 13
abundance: .
CDR3aa: CASSGLDTGELFF
CDR3nt: TGTGCCAGCAGTGGCCTCGACACCGGGGAGCTGTTTTTT

d_gene: TRBD1
v_gene: TRBV13
j_gene: TRBJ1-3
len: 17
abundance: .
CDR3aa: CASTRTENRGPGNTIYF
CDR3nt: TGTGCCAGCACGCGGACGGAGAACAGGGGGCCTGGAAACACCATATATTTT

d_gene: TRBD1
v_gene: TRBV2
j_gene: TRBJ2-1
len: 15
abundance: .
CDR3aa: CASTTGQTTYNEQFF
CDR3nt: TGTGCCAGCACCACGGGACAGACGACTTACAATGAGCAGTTCTTC

d_gene: .
v_gene: TRBV2
j_gene: TRBJ1-2
len: 15
abundance: once
CDR3aa: CASSAWVGENYGYTF
CDR3nt: TGTGCCAGCAGTGCGTGGGTTGGGGAAAACTATGGCTACACCTTC

d_gene: .
v_gene: TRBV28
j_gene: TRBJ2-2
len: 14
abundance: .
CDR3aa: CASSLRPHTGELFF
CDR3nt: TGTGCCAGCAGTTTACGTCCCCACACCGGGGAGCTGTTTTTT

d_gene: .
v_gene: TRBV7-9
j_gene: TRBJ2-7
len: 13
abundance: .
CDR3aa: CASSRGDSYEQYF
CDR3nt: TGTGCCAGCAGCCGAGGCGATTCCTACGAGCAGTACTTC

d_gene: .
v_gene: TRBV7-9
j_gene: TRBJ1-1
len: 13
abundance: .
CDR3aa: CASSSDSHTEAFF
CDR3nt: TGTGCCAGCAGCTCGGACAGTCACACTGAAGCTTTCTTT

d_gene: .
v_gene: TRBV11-3
j_gene: TRBJ2-7
len: 12
abundance: .
CDR3aa: CASSLESNEQYF
CDR3nt: TGTGCCAGCAGCTTAGAGTCGAACGAGCAGTACTTC

d_gene: .
v_gene: TRBV6-4
j_gene: TRBJ2-7
len: 13
abundance: once
CDR3aa: CASSENAFGEQYF
CDR3nt: TGTGCCAGCAGTGAAAACGCCTTCGGCGAGCAGTACTTC

d_gene: .
v_gene: TRBV30
j_gene: TRBJ2-1
len: 11
abundance: once
CDR3aa: CAWELMDEQFF
CDR3nt: TGTGCCTGGGAATTAATGGATGAGCAGTTCTTC

d_gene: TRBD1
v_gene: TRBV2
j_gene: TRBJ1-2
len: 15
abundance: .
CDR3aa: CASSAATGSGYGYTF
CDR3nt: TGTGCCAGCAGTGCGGCGACAGGGTCTGGCTATGGCTACACCTTC

d_gene: TRBD2
v_gene: TRBV11-1
j_gene: TRBJ2-1
len: 15
abundance: once
CDR3aa: CASSLGLAAYNEQFF
CDR3nt: TGTGCCAGCAGCCTCGGACTAGCGGCCTACAATGAGCAGTTCTTC

d_gene: TRBD1
v_gene: TRBV4-3
j_gene: TRBJ2-5
len: 18
abundance: .
CDR3aa: CASSHQLAGTGAGETQYF
CDR3nt: TGCGCCAGCAGCCATCAATTAGCCGGGACAGGGGCTGGGGAGACCCAGTACTTC

d_gene: .
v_gene: TRBV6-1
j_gene: TRBJ1-3
len: 13
abundance: .
CDR3aa: CATTEDSGNTIYF
CDR3nt: TGTGCCACCACGGAGGACTCTGGAAACACCATATATTTT

d_gene: TRBD2
v_gene: TRBV10-1
j_gene: TRBJ2-7
len: 20
abundance: .
CDR3aa: CASSVLPGLAGRLRYYEQYF
CDR3nt: TGCGCCAGCAGTGTCCTCCCGGGACTAGCGGGGCGCTTGAGGTACTACGAGCAGTACTTC

d_gene: .
v_gene: TRBV28
j_gene: TRBJ1-1
len: 16
abundance: .
CDR3aa: CASSSLNYGENTEAFF
CDR3nt: TGTGCCAGCAGTTCCCTAAATTATGGTGAGAACACTGAAGCTTTCTTT

d_gene: .
v_gene: TRBV4-1
j_gene: TRBJ1-5
len: 15
abundance: .
CDR3aa: CASSHEQGSNQPQHF
CDR3nt: TGCGCCAGCAGCCACGAACAGGGTTCTAATCAGCCCCAGCATTTT

d_gene: .
v_gene: TRBV6-5
j_gene: TRBJ2-7
len: 15
abundance: .
CDR3aa: CASTDGGAGTYEQYF
CDR3nt: TGTGCCAGCACCGACGGAGGGGCGGGGACATACGAGCAGTACTTC

d_gene: .
v_gene: TRBV29-1
j_gene: TRBJ2-4
len: 13
abundance: .
CDR3aa: CSVEAAPIPIQYF
CDR3nt: TGCAGCGTTGAAGCTGCGCCCATTCCCATTCAGTACTTC

d_gene: .
v_gene: TRBV6-5
j_gene: TRBJ1-6
len: 14
abundance: few
CDR3aa: CASSYLISHSPLHF
CDR3nt: TGTGCCAGCAGTTACCTGATCTCCCATTCACCCCTCCACTTT

d_gene: .
v_gene: TRBV11-3
j_gene: TRBJ1-1
len: 16
abundance: .
CDR3aa: CASSPDPLVMNTEAFF
CDR3nt: TGTGCCAGCAGCCCGGATCCGCTGGTCATGAACACTGAAGCTTTCTTT

d_gene: TRBD1
v_gene: TRBV5-1
j_gene: TRBJ2-2
len: 16
abundance: .
CDR3aa: CASSLLGTENTGELFF
CDR3nt: TGCGCCAGCAGCTTGCTGGGGACAGAGAACACCGGGGAGCTGTTTTTT

d_gene: .
v_gene: TRBV13
j_gene: TRBJ2-7
len: 11
abundance: .
CDR3aa: CASSLNYEQYF
CDR3nt: TGTGCCAGCAGCTTAAACTACGAGCAGTACTTC

d_gene: TRBD1
v_gene: TRBV5-6
j_gene: TRBJ1-2
len: 14
abundance: .
CDR3aa: CASSLGRQGDHYTF
CDR3nt: TGTGCCAGCAGCCTGGGCCGGCAGGGGGATCACTACACCTTC

d_gene: .
v_gene: TRBV7-8
j_gene: TRBJ1-1
len: 15
abundance: .
CDR3aa: CASSSILQGNTEAFF
CDR3nt: TGTGCCAGCAGCTCGATCCTTCAGGGGAACACTGAAGCTTTCTTT

d_gene: .
v_gene: TRBV30
j_gene: TRBJ1-3
len: 15
abundance: .
CDR3aa: CAWSVWQAGGNTIYF
CDR3nt: TGTGCCTGGAGTGTATGGCAGGCGGGTGGAAACACCATATATTTT

d_gene: .
v_gene: TRBV25-1
j_gene: TRBJ2-2
len: 13
abundance: .
CDR3aa: CASSIGEAGELFF
CDR3nt: TGTGCCAGCAGTATCGGGGAGGCCGGGGAGCTGTTTTTT

d_gene: TRBD1
v_gene: TRBV7-9
j_gene: TRBJ2-7
len: 12
abundance: .
CDR3aa: CAVTGDHYEQYF
CDR3nt: TGTGCCGTTACAGGGGACCATTACGAGCAGTACTTC

d_gene: .
v_gene: TRBV7-2
j_gene: TRBJ1-2
len: 13
abundance: .
CDR3aa: CASSSGQNYGYTF
CDR3nt: TGTGCCAGCAGCTCCGGACAGAACTATGGCTACACCTTC

d_gene: TRBD1
v_gene: TRBV27
j_gene: TRBJ1-4
len: 14
abundance: .
CDR3aa: CASSLDRAREKLFF
CDR3nt: TGTGCCAGCAGTTTAGACAGGGCAAGAGAAAAACTGTTTTTT

d_gene: .
v_gene: TRBV6-6
j_gene: TRBJ1-3
len: 15
abundance: .
CDR3aa: CASSYLQGSGNTIYF
CDR3nt: TGTGCCAGCAGTTACTTACAGGGTTCTGGAAACACCATATATTTT

d_gene: .
v_gene: TRBV5-8
j_gene: TRBJ1-1
len: 16
abundance: .
CDR3aa: CASSRNQGHGNHEAFF
CDR3nt: TGTGCCAGCAGTAGGAACCAGGGACACGGGAACCATGAAGCTTTCTTT

d_gene: .
v_gene: TRBV27
j_gene: TRBJ2-1
len: 13
abundance: .
CDR3aa: CASSFRGGVEQFF
CDR3nt: TGTGCCAGCAGTTTCCGAGGAGGTGTTGAGCAGTTCTTC

d_gene: TRBD1
v_gene: TRBV29-1
j_gene: TRBJ1-2
len: 11
abundance: few
CDR3aa: CSGGTGVGYTF
CDR3nt: TGCAGCGGAGGGACAGGGGTCGGCTACACCTTC

d_gene: .
v_gene: TRBV2
j_gene: TRBJ1-5
len: 14
abundance: .
CDR3aa: CASKGIVSNQPQHF
CDR3nt: TGTGCCAGCAAGGGAATAGTCAGCAATCAGCCCCAGCATTTT

d_gene: .
v_gene: TRBV29-1
j_gene: TRBJ1-3
len: 15
abundance: .
CDR3aa: CSVDGSLGSGNTIYF
CDR3nt: TGCAGCGTTGACGGGTCCTTGGGCTCTGGAAACACCATATATTTT

d_gene: .
v_gene: TRBV11-2
j_gene: TRBJ2-3
len: 13
abundance: .
CDR3aa: CASSSEWGDTQYF
CDR3nt: TGTGCCAGCAGCTCCGAGTGGGGCGATACGCAGTATTTT

d_gene: .
v_gene: TRBV6-5
j_gene: TRBJ2-7
len: 14
abundance: .
CDR3aa: CASSYELLSYEQYF
CDR3nt: TGTGCCAGCAGTTACGAGCTACTCTCCTACGAGCAGTACTTC

d_gene: .
v_gene: TRBV7-2
j_gene: TRBJ2-3
len: 18
abundance: .
CDR3aa: CASSPHPRPLQNTDTQYF
CDR3nt: TGTGCCAGCAGCCCACACCCTCGCCCACTCCAAAACACAGATACGCAGTATTTT

d_gene: .
v_gene: TRBV6-1
j_gene: TRBJ1-2
len: 11
abundance: .
CDR3aa: CASTSSPGRTF
CDR3nt: TGTGCCAGCACATCCAGCCCGGGGCGAACCTTC

d_gene: .
v_gene: TRBV11-1
j_gene: TRBJ1-2
len: 15
abundance: .
CDR3aa: CASSPAGRDNYGYTF
CDR3nt: TGTGCCAGCAGCCCCGCGGGCAGGGATAACTATGGCTACACCTTC

d_gene: TRBD1
v_gene: TRBV30
j_gene: TRBJ1-1
len: 13
abundance: .
CDR3aa: CAWSEGQVREAFF
CDR3nt: TGTGCCTGGAGCGAGGGACAGGTCCGCGAAGCTTTCTTT

d_gene: .
v_gene: TRBV7-8
j_gene: TRBJ2-2
len: 14
abundance: .
CDR3aa: CASSLRLNTGELFF
CDR3nt: TGTGCCAGCAGCTTACGACTGAACACCGGGGAGCTGTTTTTT

d_gene: .
v_gene: TRBV30
j_gene: TRBJ2-3
len: 16
abundance: .
CDR3aa: CAWSTPGREGTDTQYF
CDR3nt: TGTGCCTGGAGTACCCCGGGGCGAGAGGGCACAGATACGCAGTATTTT

d_gene: .
v_gene: TRBV30
j_gene: TRBJ1-2
len: 13
abundance: .
CDR3aa: CASTRGGGEGYTF
CDR3nt: TGTGCCTCTACACGAGGAGGAGGGGAAGGCTACACCTTC

d_gene: TRBD1
v_gene: TRBV5-4
j_gene: TRBJ1-4
len: 14
abundance: few
CDR3aa: CASSPGQGNEKLFF
CDR3nt: TGTGCCAGCAGCCCTGGACAGGGCAATGAAAAACTGTTTTTT

d_gene: .
v_gene: TRBV19
j_gene: TRBJ1-5
len: 15
abundance: .
CDR3aa: CASSREGGNYQPQHF
CDR3nt: TGTGCCAGTAGTCGTGAGGGCGGGAATTATCAGCCCCAGCATTTT